This TCR beta chain was captured by sequencing in a study of siplizumab effects on memory and regulatory T cells. Study-level background: Paired mixed lymphocyte reactions compared siplizumab roughly 1 ug/mL against no drug.

A remark on this clone: Its antigen remains unidentified.

V shed 1 base and J shed 3 bases, with 10 bases lying between them. The germline V gene encodes CDR1 LNHDA and CDR2 SQIVND (reference sequence). The CDR3 totals 15 residues. The mixed lymphocyte reaction cells were held in coculture (37°C) for under seven days. The protocol was immunoSEQ multiplex PCR, while the TCRdb copy is restricted to in-frame clones and leaves out a portion. The table lists more than 13,000 clones, around 41% of them singletons. This chain joins TRBV19 and TRBJ1-5; D unresolved. Input material: CFSE-low (dividing) CD4+ T cells sorted from an allogeneic mixed lymphocyte reaction. The TCR originated in a human donor in good health; the cells came from an allogeneic mixed lymphocyte reaction. Some clones in this sample may be carry-over from other donors' samples. Here the CDR3 DNA reads TGTGCCAGTAGTATAGTTAGAATTCACAATCAGCCCCAGCATTTT. Its protein is CASSIVRIHNQPQHF.